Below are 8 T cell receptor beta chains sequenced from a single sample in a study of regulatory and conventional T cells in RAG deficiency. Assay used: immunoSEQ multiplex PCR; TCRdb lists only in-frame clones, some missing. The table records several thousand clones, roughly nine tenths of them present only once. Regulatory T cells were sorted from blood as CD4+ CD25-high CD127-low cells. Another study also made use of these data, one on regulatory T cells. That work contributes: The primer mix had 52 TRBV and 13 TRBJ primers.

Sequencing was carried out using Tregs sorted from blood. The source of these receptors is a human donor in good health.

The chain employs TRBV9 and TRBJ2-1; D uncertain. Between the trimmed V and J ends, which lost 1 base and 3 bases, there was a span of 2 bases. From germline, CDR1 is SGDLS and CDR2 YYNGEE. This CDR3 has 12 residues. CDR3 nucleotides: TGTGCCAGCAGCGTAAGCTACAATGAGCAGTTCTTC. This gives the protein CASSVSYNEQFF.

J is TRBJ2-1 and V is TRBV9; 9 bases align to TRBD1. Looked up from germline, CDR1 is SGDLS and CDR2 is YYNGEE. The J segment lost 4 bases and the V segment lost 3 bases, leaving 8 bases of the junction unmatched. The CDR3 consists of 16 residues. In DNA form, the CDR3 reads TGTGCCAGCAGCGCGTCCACAGGGGGCTTTTACAATGAGCAGTTCTTC. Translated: CASSASTGGFYNEQFF. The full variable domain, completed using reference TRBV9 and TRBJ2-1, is DSGVTQTPKHLITATGQRVTLRCSPRSGDLSVYWYQQSLDQGLQFLIQYYNGEERAKGNILERFSAQQFPDLHSELNLSSLELGDSALYFCASSASTGGFYNEQFFGPGTRLTVL.

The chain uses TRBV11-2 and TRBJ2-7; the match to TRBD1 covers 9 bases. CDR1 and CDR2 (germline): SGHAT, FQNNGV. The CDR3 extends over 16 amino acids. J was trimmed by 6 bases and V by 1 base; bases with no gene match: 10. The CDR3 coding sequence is TGTGCCAGCAGCTTAGTTGGTCGGGACAGGGCTCCCGAGCAGTACTTC. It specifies CASSLVGRDRAPEQYF.

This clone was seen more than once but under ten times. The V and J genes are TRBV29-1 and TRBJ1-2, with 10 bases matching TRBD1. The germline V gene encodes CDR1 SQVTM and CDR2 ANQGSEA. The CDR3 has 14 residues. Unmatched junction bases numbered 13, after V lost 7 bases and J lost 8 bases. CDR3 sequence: CSAGQGELTGGYTF. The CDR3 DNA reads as TGCAGCGCTGGACAGGGGGAGTTGACAGGGGGCTACACCTTC. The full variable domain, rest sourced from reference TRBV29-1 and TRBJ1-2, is SAVISQKPSRDICQRGTSLTIQCQVDSQVTMMFWYRQQPGQSLTLIATANQGSEATYESGFVIDKFPISRPNLTFSTLTVSNMSPEDSSIYLCSAGQGELTGGYTFGSGTRLTVV.

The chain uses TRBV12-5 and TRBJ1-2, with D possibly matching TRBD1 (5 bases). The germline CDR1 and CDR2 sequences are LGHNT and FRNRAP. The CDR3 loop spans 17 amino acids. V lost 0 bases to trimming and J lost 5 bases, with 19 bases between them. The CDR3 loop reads CASGLVIRDSREYGYTF. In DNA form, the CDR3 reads TGTGCTAGTGGTTTGGTAATCCGGGACTCAAGAGAATATGGCTACACCTTC.

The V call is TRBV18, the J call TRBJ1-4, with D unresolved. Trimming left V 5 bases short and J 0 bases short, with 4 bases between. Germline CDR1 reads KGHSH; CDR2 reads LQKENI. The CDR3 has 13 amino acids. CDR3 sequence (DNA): TGTGCCAGCTCAAGTGCAACTAATGAAAAACTGTTTTTT. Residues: CASSSATNEKLFF.

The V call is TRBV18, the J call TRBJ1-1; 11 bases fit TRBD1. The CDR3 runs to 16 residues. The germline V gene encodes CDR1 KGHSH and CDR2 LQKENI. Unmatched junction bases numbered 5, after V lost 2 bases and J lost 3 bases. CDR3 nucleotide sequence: TGTGCCAGCTCACCATGGACAGGGGGCCGGGACACTGAAGCTTTCTTT. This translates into CASSPWTGGRDTEAFF.

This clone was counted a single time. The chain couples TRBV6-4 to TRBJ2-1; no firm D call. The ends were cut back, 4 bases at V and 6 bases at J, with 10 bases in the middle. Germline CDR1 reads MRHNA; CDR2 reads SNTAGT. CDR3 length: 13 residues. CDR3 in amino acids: CASSVERVNEQFF. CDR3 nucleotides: TGTGCCAGCAGTGTAGAAAGAGTCAATGAGCAGTTCTTC.